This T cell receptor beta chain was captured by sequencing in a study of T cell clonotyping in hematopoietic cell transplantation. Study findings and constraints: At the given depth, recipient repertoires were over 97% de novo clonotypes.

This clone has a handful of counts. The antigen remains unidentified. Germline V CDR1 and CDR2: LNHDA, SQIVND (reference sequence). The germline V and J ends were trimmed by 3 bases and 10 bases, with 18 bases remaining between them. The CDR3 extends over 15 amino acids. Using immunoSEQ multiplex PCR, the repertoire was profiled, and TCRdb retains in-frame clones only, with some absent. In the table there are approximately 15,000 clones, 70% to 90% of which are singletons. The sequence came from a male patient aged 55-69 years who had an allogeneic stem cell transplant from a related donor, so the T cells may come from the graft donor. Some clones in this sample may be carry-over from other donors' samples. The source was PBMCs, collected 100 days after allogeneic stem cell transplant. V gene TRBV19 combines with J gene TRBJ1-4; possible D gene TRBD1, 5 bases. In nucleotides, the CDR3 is TGTGCCAGTAGTATTAATCCGGCCCGGGGCAGAAAACTGTTTTTT. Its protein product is CASSINPARGRKLFF.